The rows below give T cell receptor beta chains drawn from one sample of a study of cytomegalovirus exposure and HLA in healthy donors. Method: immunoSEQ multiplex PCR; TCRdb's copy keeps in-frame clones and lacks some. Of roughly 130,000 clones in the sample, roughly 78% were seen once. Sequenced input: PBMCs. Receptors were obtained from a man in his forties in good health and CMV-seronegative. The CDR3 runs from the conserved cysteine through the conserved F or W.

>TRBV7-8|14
CASRATTPTGELFF
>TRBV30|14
CAWTNQGGAGELFF
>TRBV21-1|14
CASSNSQDRYGYTF
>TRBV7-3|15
CASSFGPSEYNEQFF
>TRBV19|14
CASSIGGGIGEQYF
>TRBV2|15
CAGRRERGGENIQYF
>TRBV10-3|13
CAISESEFLEQFF
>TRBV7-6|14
CASSAAGTSSEQYF
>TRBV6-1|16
CASSDRGPSSGNTIYF
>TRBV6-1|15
CASSGDSYSNQPQHF
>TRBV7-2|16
CASSLGGGGGSYEQYF
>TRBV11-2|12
CASSLNSLGQYF
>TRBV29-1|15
CSVEGARASTDTQYF
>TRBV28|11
CASSSQFEQYF
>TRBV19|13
CASRISAGNTIYF
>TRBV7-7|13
CASSSGNTDTQYF
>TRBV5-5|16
CASSLEGAANTGELFF
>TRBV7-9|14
CASSSLDTYQPQHF
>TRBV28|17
CASTPRGSPKHHNEQFF
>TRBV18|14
CASSPLTGGNEQYF
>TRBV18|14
CASSYSTSNEKLFF
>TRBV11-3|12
CASSEGSYEQYF
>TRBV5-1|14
CASSLAGANEKLFF
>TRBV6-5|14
CASSYRVGGEKLFF
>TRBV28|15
CASSSPRTGGEGYTF
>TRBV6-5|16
CASSYPLAGATYEQYF
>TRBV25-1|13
CASSEVQTGGYTF
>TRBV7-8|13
CASSRDKSYEQYF
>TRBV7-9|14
CASRRRGPQETQYF
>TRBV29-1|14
CSVHGQGSTGELFF
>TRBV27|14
CASRTTDIVTEAFF
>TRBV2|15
CASSEGPTLHSEAFF
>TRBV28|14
CASRRQGVVTEAFF
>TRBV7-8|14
CASSLNQGGYEQYF
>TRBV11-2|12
CASSADRAEAFF
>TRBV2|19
CASSLDRFVSSSGANVLTF
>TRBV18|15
CASSPWAGEGTEAFF
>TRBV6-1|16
CASSEGTGGFNQPQHF
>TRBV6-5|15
CASSYNDRMNTEAFF
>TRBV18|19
CASSGSGTGISRSSYEQYF
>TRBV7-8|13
CASSLGRYNEQFF
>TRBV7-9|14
CALVPLGGNQPQHF
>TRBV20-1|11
CSARENSEQFF
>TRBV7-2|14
CASSLGRASYEQYF
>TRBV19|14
CASRARSSYNEQFF
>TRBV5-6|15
CASSSPGGYLNEQFF
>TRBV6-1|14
CASSEGTGRETQYF
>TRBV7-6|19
CASSLGGGALPLRNQPQHF
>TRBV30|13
CAWSGTGVQPQHF
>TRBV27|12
CASKGLLSEQYF
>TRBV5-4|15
CASSSGRFAGNTIYF
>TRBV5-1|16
CASSPGNRGRNEKLFF
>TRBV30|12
CAWSFSTGELFF
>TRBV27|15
CASSPETGSSYEQYF
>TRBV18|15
CASSPRTGGQETQYF